This T cell receptor beta chain came from a study of T cell repertoires in cytomegalovirus infection. Overall study: Through public TCR beta signatures, both CMV infection and matching HLA type were indicated.

CDR3 size: 12 residues. The V gene's germline CDR1 is LGHNT and CDR2 FRNRAP. The ends were cut back, 7 bases at V and 10 bases at J, with 14 bases in the middle. MiXCR, run by TCRdb on the reads, gives a single entry per CDR3 protein. The sample yields about 320,000 distinct CDR3 sequences, 8% to 10% seen once. The chain uses TRBV12-5 and TRBJ2-1; D gene ambiguous. This TCR derives from a human donor in good health (CMV status not recorded). Some clones in this sample may be carry-over from other donors' samples. The sequenced material came from PBMCs. CDR3 sequence: CASVWAFGEQFF. In nucleotides, the CDR3 is TGTGCTAGTGTTTGGGCCTTCGGGGAGCAGTTCTTC.